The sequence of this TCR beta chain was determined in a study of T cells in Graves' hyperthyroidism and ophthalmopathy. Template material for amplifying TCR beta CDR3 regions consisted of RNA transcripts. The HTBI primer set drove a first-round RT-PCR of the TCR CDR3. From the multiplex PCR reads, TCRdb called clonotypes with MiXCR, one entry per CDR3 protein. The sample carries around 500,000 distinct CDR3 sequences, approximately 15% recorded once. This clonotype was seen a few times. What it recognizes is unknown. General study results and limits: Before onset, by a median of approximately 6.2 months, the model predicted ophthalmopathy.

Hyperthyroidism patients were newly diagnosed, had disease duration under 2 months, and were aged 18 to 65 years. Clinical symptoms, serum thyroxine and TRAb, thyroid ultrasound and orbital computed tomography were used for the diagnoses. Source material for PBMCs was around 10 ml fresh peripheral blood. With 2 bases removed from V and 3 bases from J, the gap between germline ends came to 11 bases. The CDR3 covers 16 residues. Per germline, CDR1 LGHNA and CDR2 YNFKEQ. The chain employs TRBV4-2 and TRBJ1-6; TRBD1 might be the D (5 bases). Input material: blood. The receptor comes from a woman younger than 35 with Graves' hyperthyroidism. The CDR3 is CASSQQGSLYNSPLHF. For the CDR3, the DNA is TGTGCCAGCAGCCAACAGGGCTCCCTCTATAATTCACCCCTCCACTTT.